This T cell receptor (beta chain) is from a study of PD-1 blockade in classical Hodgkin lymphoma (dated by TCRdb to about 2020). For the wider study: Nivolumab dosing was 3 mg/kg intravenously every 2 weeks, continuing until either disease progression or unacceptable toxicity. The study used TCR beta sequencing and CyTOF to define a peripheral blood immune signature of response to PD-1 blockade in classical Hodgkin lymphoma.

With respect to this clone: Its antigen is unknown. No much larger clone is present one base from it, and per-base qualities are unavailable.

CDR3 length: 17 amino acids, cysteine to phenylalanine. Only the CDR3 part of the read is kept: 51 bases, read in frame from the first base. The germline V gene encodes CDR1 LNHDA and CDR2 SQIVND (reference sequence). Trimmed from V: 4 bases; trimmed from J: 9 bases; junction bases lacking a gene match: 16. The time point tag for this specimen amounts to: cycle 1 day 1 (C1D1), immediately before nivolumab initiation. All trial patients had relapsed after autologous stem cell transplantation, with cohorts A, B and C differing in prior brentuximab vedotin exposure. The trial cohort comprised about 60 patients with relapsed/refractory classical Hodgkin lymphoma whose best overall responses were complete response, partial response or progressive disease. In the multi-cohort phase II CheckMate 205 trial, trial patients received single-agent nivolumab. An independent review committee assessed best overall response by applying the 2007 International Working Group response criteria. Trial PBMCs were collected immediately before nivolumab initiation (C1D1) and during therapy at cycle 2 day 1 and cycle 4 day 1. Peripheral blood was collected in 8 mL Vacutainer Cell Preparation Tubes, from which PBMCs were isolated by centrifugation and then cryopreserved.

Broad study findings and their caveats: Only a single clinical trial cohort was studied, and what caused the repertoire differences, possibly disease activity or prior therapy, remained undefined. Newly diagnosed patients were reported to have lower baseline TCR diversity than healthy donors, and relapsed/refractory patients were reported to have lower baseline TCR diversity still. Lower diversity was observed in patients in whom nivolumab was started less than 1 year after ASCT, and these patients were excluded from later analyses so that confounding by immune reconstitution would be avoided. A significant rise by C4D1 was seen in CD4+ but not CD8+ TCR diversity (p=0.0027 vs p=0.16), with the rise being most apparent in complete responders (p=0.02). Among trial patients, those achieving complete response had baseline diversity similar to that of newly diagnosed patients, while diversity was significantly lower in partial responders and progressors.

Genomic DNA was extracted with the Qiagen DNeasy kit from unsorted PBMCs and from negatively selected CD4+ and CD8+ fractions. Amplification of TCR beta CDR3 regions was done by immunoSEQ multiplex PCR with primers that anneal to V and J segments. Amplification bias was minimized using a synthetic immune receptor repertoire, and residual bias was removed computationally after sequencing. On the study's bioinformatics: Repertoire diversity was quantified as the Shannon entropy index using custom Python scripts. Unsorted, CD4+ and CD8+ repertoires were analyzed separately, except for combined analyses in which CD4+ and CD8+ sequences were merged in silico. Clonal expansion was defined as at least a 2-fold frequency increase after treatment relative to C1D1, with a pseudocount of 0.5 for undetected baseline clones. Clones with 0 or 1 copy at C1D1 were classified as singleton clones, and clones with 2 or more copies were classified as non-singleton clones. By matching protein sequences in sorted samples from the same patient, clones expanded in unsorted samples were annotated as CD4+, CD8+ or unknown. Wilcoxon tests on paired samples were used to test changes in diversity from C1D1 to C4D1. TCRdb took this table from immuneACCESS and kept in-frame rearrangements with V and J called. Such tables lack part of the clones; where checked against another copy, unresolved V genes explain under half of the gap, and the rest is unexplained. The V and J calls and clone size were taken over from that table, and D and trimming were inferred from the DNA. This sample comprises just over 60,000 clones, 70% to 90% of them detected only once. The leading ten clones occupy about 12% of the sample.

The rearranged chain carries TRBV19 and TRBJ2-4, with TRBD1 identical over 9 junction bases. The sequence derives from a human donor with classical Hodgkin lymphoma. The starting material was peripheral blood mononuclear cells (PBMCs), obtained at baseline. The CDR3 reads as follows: CASSRGLLRDRDSIQYF. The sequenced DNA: TGTGCCAGTAGTAGAGGCCTTCTCCGGGACAGGGATAGCATTCAGTACTTC.